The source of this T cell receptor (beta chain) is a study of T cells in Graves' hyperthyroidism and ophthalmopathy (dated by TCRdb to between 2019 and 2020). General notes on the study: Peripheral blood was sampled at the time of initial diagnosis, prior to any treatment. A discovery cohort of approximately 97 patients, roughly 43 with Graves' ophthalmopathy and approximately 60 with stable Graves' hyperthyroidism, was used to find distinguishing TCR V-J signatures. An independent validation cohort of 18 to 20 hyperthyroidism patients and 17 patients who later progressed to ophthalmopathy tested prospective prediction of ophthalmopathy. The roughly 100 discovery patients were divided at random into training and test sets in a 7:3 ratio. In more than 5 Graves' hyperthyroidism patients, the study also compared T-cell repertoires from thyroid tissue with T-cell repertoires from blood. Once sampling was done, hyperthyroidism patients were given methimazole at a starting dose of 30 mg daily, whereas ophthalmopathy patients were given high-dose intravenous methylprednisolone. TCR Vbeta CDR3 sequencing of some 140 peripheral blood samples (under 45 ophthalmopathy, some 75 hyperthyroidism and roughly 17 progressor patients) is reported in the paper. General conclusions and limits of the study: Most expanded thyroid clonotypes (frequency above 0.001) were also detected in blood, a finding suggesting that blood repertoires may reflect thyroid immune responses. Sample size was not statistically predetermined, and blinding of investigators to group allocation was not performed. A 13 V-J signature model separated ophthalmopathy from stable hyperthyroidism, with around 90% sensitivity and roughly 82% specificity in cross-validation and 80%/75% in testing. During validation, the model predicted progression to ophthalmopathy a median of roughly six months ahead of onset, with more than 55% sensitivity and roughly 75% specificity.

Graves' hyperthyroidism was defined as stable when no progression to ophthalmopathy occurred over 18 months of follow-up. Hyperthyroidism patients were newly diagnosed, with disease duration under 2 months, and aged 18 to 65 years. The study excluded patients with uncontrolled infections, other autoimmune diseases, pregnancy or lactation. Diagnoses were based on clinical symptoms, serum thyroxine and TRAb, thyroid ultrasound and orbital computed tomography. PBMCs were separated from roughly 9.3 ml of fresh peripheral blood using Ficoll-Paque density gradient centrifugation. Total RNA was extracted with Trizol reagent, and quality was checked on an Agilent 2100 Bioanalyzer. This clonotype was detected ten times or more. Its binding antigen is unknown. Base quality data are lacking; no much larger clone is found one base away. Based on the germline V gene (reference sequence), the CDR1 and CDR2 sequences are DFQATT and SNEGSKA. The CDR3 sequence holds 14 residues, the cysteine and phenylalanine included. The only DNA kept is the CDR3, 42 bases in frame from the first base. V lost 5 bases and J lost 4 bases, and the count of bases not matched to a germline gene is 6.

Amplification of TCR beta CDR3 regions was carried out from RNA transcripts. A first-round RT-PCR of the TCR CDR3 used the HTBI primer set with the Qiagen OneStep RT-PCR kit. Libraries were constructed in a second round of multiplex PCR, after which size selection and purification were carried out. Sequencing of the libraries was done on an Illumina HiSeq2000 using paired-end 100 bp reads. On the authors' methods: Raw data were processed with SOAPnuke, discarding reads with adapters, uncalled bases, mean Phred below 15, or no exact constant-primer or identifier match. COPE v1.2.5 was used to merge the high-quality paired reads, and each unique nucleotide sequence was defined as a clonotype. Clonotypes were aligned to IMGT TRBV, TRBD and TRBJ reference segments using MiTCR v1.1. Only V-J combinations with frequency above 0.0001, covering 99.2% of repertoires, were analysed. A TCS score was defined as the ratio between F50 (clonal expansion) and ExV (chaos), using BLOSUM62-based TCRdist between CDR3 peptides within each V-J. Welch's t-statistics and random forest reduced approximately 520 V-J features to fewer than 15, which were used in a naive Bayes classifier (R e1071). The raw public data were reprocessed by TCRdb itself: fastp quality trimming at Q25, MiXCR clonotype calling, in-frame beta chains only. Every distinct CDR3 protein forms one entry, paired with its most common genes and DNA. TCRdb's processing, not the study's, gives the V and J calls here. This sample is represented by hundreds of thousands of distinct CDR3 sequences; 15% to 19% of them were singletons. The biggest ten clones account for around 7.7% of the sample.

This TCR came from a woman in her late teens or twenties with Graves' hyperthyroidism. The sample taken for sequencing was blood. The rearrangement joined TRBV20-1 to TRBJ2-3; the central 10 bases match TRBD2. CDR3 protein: CSALLAGVPDTQYF. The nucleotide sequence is TGCAGTGCTCTGCTAGCGGGAGTCCCAGATACGCAGTATTTT.